What follows describes a single T cell receptor (beta chain). Its target is unknown. As for time point: week 35, safety follow-up. Every single dose of the vaccine, 300 ug of mutant IDH1 20-mer peptide, came with topical imiquimod. Looked up from germline, CDR1 is MNHNY and CDR2 is SVGAGI (reference sequence). The V end was cut by 3 bases, the J end by 3 bases, with 4 bases between. The CDR3 extends over 12 amino acids. This specimen belongs to a study of a mutant IDH1 vaccine in newly diagnosed glioma. Study-wide findings and caveats: Immune responses arising from the vaccine appeared in more than 80% of patients. Whatever changes occurred in top peripheral T cell clonotypes seemed unrelated to pseudoprogression.

Clones were read by immunoSEQ multiplex PCR, and TCRdb kept only the in-frame ones, dropping some. Of 45,000 to 60,000 clones in the sample, approximately 90% were seen once. The clonotype comes from a woman aged 40 to 50 with glioma. Sequenced material: PBMCs, taken from a glioma patient whose treatment included an IDH1 peptide vaccine. The chain has TRBV6-6 and TRBJ2-3; D is unclear. CDR3 region: CASSYKTDTQYF. The CDR3 DNA reads as TGTGCCAGCAGTTATAAGACAGATACGCAGTATTTT.